These T cell receptor beta chains were read from a single sample in a study of cytomegalovirus exposure and HLA in healthy donors. This table comes from immunoSEQ multiplex PCR, and its TCRdb copy is limited to in-frame clones, with some not included. The profile shows about 190,000 clones, roughly 75% of them singletons. Sequenced sample: PBMCs. These TCRs come from a man younger than 45 in good health and CMV-seropositive. Both conserved end residues are part of each CDR3.

V	J	CDR3
TRBV29-1	TRBJ2-1	CSGLKGGDEQFF
TRBV7-3	TRBJ2-6	CASSYQGGSGANVLTF
TRBV7-9	TRBJ2-7	CASSSLVASGPLNEQYF
TRBV6-5	TRBJ2-1	CASTTRRNEQFF
TRBV7-3	TRBJ2-1	CASSPAGTAWGEQFF
TRBV14	TRBJ2-7	CASSQVSLYEQYF
TRBV7-2	TRBJ2-5	CASSLAGERGVFRSQYF
TRBV7-8	TRBJ2-5	CASSLGAAGQETQYF
TRBV14	TRBJ1-6	CASSQQGAGGSPLHF
TRBV7-9	TRBJ1-2	CASSRGGAGIYGYTF
TRBV6-5	TRBJ2-7	CASSRLASYEQYF
TRBV4-1	TRBJ2-7	CASSQLPGEGEQYF
TRBV5-1	TRBJ1-1	CASSLQGLTNTEAFF
TRBV7-2	TRBJ2-2	CASSFRGPNTGELFF
TRBV6-6	TRBJ2-5	CASSPPRETQYF
TRBV13	TRBJ2-3	CASSPTQLGAQYF